These 2 T cell receptor beta chains share one sample of origin, sequenced in a study of control samples from healthy donors and cancer patients. Measured with immunoSEQ multiplex PCR; TCRdb has only the in-frame clones, and not every one. This table holds about 47,000 clones, under 90% found once. The specimen sequenced was blood. Receptors originate from a man aged 65 to 85 in good health.

This chain joins TRBV28 and TRBJ2-5, with 15 positions matching TRBD2. Losses at the gene ends were 8 bases for V and 5 bases for J; bases not matched to a gene: 12. This CDR3 has 17 amino acids. The germline V gene has CDR1 MDHEN and CDR2 SYDVKM. The CDR3 DNA is TGTGCCAGCCTTACTTGGACTAGCGGGAGGGTCATGGAGACCCAGTACTTC. Its translation is CASLTWTSGRVMETQYF.

The chain recombines TRBV5-8 with TRBJ1-2; D not resolved. CDR1 and CDR2 (germline): SGHTS, YDEGEE. The germline V and J ends were trimmed by 0 bases and 2 bases, with 8 bases remaining between them. The CDR3 spans 14 residues. The CDR3 loop reads CASSLGTDNYGYTF. As DNA, the CDR3 is TGTGCCAGCAGCTTGGGGACGGACAACTATGGCTACACCTTC.